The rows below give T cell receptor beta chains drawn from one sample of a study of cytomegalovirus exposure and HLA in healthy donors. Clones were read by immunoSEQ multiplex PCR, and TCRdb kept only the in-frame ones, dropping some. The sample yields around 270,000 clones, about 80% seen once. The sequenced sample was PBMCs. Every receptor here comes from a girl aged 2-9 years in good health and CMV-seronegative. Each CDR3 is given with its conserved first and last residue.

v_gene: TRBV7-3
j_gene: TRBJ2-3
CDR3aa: CASSLSGKGDTQYF

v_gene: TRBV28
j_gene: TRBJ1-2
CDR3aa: CASSPVLANYGYTF

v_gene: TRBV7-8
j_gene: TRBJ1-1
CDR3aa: CASSRGGEKTEAFF

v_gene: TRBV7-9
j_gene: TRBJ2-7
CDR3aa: CSSSFPSGVRYEQYF

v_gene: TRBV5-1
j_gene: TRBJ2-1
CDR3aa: CASRDSLNNEQFF

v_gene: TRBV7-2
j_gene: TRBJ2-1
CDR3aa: CASSRLAGLYNEQFF

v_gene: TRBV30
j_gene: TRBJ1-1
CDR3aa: CAWIRQGLANTEAFF

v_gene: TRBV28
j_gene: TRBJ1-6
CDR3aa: CASSFGQGYNSPLHF

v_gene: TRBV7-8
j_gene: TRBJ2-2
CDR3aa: CASSRQGLAGELFF

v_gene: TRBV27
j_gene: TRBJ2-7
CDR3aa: CASRGGAGGWNEQYF

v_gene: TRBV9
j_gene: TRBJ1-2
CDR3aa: CASSVDADFYGYTF

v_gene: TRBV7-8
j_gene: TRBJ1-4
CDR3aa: CASSLSGTGGLATNEKLFF

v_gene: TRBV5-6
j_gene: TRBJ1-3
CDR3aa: CASSRQSSGNTIYF

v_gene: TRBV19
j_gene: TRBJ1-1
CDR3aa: CASTPQGWGTEAFF

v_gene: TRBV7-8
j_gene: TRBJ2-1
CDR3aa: CASSARVPNNEQFF

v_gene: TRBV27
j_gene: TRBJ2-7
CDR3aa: CASSLGGQLYEQYF

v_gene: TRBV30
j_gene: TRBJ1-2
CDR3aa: CAWGTGYYGYTF

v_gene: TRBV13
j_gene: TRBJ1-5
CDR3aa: CASSLSGGNQPQHF

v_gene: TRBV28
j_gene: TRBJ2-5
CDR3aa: CASALGQLIQETQYF

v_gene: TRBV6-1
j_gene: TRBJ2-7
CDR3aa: CASPPGTGGVYEQYF

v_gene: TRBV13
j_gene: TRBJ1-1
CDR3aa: CASSLADRVNGAFF

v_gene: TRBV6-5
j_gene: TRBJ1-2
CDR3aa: CASSLTSRDRGRGYTF

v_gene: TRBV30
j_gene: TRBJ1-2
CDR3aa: CAWSSTGSGGYTF

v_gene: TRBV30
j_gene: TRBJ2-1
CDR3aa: CAWIGQGGGEQFF

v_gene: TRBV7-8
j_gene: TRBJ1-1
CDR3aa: CASSAWVQLMNTEAFF

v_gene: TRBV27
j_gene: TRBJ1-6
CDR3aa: CASSTGMRNSPLHF

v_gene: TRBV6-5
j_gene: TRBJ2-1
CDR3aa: CASSFGGDREYNEQFF

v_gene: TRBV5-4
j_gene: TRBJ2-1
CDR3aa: CASSFRTSGRPGGEQFF

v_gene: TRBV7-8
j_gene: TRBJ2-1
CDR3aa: CASRPSGSYNEQFF